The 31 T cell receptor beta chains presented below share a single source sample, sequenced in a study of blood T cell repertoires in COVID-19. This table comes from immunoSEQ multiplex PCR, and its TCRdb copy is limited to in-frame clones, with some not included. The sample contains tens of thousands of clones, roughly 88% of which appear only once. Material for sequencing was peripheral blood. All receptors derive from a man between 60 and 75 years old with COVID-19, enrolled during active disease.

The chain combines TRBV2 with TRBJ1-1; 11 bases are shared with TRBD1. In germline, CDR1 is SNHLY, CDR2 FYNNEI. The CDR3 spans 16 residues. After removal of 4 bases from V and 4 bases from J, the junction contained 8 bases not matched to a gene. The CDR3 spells CASSGDRGSGGTEAFF. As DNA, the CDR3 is TGTGCCAGCAGTGGGGACAGGGGGTCAGGGGGCACTGAAGCTTTCTTT.

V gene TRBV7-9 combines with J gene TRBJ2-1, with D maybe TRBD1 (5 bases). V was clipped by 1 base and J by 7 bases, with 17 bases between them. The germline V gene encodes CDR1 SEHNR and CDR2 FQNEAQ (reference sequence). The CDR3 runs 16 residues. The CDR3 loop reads CASSLVSGKSLNEQFF. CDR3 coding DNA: TGTGCCAGCAGCTTAGTCTCAGGGAAAAGTTTGAATGAGCAGTTCTTC.

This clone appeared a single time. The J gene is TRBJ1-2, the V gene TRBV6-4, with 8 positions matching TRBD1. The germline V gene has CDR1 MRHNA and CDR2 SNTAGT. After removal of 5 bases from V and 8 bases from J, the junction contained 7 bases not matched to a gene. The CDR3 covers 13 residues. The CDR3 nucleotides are TGTGCCAGCAGTAATAACAGGGGGAAGGGCTACACCTTC. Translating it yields CASSNNRGKGYTF.

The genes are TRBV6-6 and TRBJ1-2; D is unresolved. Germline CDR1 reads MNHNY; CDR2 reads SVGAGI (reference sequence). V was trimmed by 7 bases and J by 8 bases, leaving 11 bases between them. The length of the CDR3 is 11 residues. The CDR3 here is CASKRWYGYTF. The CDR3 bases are TGTGCCAGCAAGAGGTGGTACGGCTACACCTTC.

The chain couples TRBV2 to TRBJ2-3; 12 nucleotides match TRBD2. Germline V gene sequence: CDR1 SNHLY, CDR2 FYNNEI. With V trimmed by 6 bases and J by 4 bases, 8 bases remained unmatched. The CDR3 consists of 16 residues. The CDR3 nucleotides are TGTGCCAGCAGCGCCTGGACTAGCGGGACTTCAGATACGCAGTATTTT. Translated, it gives CASSAWTSGTSDTQYF.

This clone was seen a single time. CDR3 loop: CASSEGRTGFHQPQHF. The CDR3, as DNA: TGTGCCAGCAGTGAAGGAAGGACAGGGTTTCATCAGCCCCAGCATTTT. The gene calls are TRBV6-1 and TRBJ1-5; 8 bases fit TRBD1. Germline CDR1 MNHNS, CDR2 SASEGT. The CDR3 totals 16 residues. Losses at the gene ends were 1 base for V and 5 bases for J; bases not matched to a gene: 7.

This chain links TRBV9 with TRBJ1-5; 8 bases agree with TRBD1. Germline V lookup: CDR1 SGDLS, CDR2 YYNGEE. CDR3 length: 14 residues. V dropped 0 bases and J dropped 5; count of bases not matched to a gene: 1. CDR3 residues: CASSVAGGDQPQHF. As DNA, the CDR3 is TGTGCCAGCAGCGTAGCAGGGGGCGATCAGCCCCAGCATTTT.

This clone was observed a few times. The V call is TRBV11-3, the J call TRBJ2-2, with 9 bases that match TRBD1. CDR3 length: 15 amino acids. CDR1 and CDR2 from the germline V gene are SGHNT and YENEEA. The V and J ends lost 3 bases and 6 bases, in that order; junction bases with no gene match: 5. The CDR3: CASSLGQGGPGELFF. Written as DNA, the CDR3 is TGTGCCAGCAGCTTGGGACAGGGCGGACCCGGGGAGCTGTTTTTT.

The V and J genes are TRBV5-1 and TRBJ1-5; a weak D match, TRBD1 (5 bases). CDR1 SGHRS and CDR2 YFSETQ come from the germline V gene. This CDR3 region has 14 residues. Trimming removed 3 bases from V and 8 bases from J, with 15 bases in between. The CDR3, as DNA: TGCGCCAGCAGCTCCGGGGGTGTTAATGAGCCCCAGCATTTT. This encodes CASSSGGVNEPQHF.

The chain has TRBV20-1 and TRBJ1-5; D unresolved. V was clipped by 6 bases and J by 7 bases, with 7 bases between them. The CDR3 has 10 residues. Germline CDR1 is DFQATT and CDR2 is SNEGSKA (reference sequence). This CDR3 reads CSAGKQPQHF. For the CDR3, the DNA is TGCAGTGCCGGGAAGCAGCCCCAGCATTTT.

The CDR3 DNA is TGTGCCAGCAGCCTCAGGGGACTAGCGGGAGGAGCCTCCTACAATGAGCAGTTCTTC. Protein sequence: CASSLRGLAGGASYNEQFF. V is TRBV7-2 and J is TRBJ2-1; 15 positions agree with TRBD2. The CDR3 totals 19 residues. The germline gives CDR1 SGHTA, CDR2 FQGNSA. With 5 bases clipped from V and 0 bases from J, the junction kept 8 bases outside the gene matches.

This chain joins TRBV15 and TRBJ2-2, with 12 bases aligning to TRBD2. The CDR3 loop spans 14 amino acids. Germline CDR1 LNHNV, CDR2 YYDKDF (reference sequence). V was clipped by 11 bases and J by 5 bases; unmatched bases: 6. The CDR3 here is CAAAGTSGTGELFF. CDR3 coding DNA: TGTGCCGCCGCTGGGACTAGCGGGACCGGGGAGCTGTTTTTT. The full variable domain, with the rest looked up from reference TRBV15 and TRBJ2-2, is DAMVIQNPRYQVTQFGKPVTLSCSQTLNHNVMYWYQQKSSQAPKLLFHYYDKDFNNEADTPDNFQSRRPNTSFCFLDIRSPGLGDTAMYLCAAAGTSGTGELFFGEGSRLTVL.

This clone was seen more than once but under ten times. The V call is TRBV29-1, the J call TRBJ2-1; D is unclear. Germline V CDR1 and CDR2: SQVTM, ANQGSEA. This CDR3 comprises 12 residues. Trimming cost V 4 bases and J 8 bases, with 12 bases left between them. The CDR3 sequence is CSVAGFRDEQFF. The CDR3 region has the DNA TGCAGCGTTGCCGGGTTCCGGGATGAGCAGTTCTTC.

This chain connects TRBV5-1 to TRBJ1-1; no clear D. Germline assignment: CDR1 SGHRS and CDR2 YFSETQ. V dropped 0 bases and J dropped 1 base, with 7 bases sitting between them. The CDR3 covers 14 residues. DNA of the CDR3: TGCGCCAGCAGCTTGGGAGGGAGGAACACTGAAGCTTTCTTT. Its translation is CASSLGGRNTEAFF.

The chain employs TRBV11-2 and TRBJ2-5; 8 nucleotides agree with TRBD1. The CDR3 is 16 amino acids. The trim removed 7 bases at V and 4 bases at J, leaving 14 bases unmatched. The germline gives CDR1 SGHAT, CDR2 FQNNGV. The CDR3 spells CASNSAGTGLGETQYF. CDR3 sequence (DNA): TGTGCCAGCAACTCCGCCGGGACAGGACTGGGAGAGACCCAGTACTTC.

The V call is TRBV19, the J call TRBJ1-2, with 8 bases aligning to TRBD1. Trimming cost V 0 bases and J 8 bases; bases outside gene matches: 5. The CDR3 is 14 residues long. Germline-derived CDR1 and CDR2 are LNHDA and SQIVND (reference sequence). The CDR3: CASSIEGTGGGYTF. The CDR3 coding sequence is TGTGCCAGTAGTATAGAAGGGACAGGCGGGGGCTACACCTTC.

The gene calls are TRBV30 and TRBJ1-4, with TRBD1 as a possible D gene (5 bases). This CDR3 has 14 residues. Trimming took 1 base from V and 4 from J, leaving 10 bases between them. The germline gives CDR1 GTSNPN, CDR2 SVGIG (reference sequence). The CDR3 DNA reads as TGTGCCTGGAGTGGACAGTTACTTAATGAAAAACTGTTTTTT. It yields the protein CAWSGQLLNEKLFF.

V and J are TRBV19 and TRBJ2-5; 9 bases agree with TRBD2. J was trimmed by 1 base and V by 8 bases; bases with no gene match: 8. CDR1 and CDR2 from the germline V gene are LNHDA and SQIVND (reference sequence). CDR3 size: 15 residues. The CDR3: CASGDRSGSQETQYF. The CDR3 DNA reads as TGTGCCAGTGGGGACCGTAGCGGGAGCCAAGAGACCCAGTACTTC.

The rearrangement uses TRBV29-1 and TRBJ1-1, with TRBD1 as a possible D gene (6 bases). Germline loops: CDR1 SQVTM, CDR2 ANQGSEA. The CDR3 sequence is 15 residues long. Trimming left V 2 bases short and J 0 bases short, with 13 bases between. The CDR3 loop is CSVESPGQMNTEAFF. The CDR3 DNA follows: TGCAGCGTTGAATCTCCGGGACAAATGAACACTGAAGCTTTCTTT.

CDR3 DNA sequence: TGTGCCAGCAGTTTAACGAGGGACAGACCGGCTAACTATGGCTACACCTTC. Amino acid sequence: CASSLTRDRPANYGYTF. The chain combines TRBV28 with TRBJ1-2; 7 bases align to TRBD1. V shed 2 bases, J shed 0 bases, and the junction held 9 bases outside the gene matches. The CDR3 contains 17 residues. Germline V lookup: CDR1 MDHEN, CDR2 SYDVKM.

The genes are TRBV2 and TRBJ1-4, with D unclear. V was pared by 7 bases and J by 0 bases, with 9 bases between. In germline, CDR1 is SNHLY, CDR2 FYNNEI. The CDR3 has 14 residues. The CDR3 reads CASKPVTTNEKLFF. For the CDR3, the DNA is TGTGCCAGCAAGCCGGTCACAACTAATGAAAAACTGTTTTTT.

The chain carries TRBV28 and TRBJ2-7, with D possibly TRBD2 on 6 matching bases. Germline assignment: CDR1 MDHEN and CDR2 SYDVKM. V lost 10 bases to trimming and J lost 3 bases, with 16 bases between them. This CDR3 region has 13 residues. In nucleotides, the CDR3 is TGTGCCACCGCAGGAGGGGTCGGCTACGAGCAGTACTTC. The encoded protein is CATAGGVGYEQYF.

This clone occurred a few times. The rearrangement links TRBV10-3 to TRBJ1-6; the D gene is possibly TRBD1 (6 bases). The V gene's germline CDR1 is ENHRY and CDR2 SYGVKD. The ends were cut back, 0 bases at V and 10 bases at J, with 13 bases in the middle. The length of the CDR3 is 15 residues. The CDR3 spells CAISESSRGGSPLHF. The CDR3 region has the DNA TGTGCCATCAGTGAGTCGAGCAGGGGCGGATCACCCCTCCACTTT.

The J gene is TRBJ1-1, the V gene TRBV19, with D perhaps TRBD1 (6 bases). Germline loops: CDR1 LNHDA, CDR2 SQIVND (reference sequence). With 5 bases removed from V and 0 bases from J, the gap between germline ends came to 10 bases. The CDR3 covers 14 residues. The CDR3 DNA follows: TGTGCCAGTAGTTCCCGACAGGTGAACACTGAAGCTTTCTTT. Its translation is CASSSRQVNTEAFF.

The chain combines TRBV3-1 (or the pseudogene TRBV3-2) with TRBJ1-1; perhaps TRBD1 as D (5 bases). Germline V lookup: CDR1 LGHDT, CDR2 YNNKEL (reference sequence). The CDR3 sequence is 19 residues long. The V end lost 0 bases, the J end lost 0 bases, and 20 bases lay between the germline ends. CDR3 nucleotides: TGTGCCAGCAGCCAAGATGTCCGATTGGGGACTACCTTGAACACTGAAGCTTTCTTT. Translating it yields CASSQDVRLGTTLNTEAFF.

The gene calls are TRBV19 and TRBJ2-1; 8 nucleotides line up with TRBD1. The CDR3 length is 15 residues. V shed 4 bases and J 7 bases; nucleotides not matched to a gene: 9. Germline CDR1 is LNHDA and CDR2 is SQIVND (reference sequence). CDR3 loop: CASSSKGRTGNEQFF. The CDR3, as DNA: TGTGCCAGTAGTAGTAAGGGAAGGACAGGGAATGAGCAGTTCTTC.

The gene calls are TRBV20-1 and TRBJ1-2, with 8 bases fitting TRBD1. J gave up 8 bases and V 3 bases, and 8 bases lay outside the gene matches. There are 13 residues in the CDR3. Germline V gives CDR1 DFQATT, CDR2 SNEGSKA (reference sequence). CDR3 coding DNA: TGCAGTGCTAGTCGACAGGGGCCGATCGGCTACACCTTC. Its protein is CSASRQGPIGYTF.

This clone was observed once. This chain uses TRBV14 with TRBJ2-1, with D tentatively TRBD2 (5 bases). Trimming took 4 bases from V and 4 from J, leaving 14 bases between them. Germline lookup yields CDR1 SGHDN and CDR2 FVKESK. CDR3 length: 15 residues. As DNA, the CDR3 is TGTGCCAGCAGCCCTTTTGGGAGTTTGTACAATGAGCAGTTCTTC. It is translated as CASSPFGSLYNEQFF.

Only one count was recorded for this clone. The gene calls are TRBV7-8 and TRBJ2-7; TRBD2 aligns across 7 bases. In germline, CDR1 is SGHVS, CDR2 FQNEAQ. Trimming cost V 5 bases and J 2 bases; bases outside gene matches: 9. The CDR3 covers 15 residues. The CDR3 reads CASSAGEGGPYEQYF. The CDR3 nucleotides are TGTGCCAGCAGCGCGGGGGAGGGAGGGCCCTACGAGCAGTACTTC.

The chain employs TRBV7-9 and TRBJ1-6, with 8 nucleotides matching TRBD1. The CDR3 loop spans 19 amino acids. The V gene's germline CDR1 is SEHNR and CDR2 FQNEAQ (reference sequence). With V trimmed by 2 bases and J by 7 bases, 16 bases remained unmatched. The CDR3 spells CASSLKEANRTGRNSPLHF. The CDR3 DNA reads TGTGCCAGCAGCTTAAAAGAGGCAAATCGGACAGGGAGAAATTCACCCCTCCACTTT.

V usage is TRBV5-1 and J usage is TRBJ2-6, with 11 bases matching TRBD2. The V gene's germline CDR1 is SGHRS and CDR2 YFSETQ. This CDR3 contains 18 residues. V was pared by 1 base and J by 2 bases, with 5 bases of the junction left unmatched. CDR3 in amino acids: CASSLSLAGVTGANVLTF. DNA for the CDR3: TGCGCCAGCAGCTTGTCACTAGCGGGAGTTACTGGGGCCAACGTCCTGACTTTC.